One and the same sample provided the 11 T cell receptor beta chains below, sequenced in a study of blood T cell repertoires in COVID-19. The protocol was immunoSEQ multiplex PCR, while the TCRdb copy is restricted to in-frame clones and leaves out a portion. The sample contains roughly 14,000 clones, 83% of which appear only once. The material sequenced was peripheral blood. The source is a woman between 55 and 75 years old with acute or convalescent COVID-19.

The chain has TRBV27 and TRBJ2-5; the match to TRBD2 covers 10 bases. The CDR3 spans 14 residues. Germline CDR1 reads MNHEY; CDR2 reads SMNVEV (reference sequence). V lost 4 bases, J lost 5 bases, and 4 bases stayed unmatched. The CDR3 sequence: CASSSSGSWETQYF. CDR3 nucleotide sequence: TGTGCCAGCAGTTCTAGCGGGAGTTGGGAGACCCAGTACTTC.

CDR3 bases: TGTGCCAGCTCACCACCGACAGCCTCTTCCTACGAGCAGTACTTC. It is translated as CASSPPTASSYEQYF. This rearrangement joins TRBV18 to TRBJ2-7, with D possibly TRBD1 on 5 matching bases. Germline assignment: CDR1 KGHSH and CDR2 LQKENI. With 0 bases removed from V and 1 base from J, the gap between germline ends came to 10 bases. This CDR3 comprises 15 residues.

For the CDR3, the DNA is TGCAGTGCTAGAGTCGGGACAGGGTACACCTTC. Translated, it gives CSARVGTGYTF. The chain is built from TRBV20-1 and TRBJ1-2; TRBD1 aligns across 9 bases. CDR3 length: 11 amino acids. Looked up from germline, CDR1 is DFQATT and CDR2 is SNEGSKA (reference sequence). With V trimmed by 1 base and J by 11 bases, 2 bases remained unmatched.

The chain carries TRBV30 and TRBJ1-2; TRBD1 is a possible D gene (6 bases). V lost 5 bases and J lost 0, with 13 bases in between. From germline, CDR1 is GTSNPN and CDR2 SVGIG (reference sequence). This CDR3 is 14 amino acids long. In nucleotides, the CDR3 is TGTGCCTGGGGGGGGGACACGGCTAACTATGGCTACACCTTC. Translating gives CAWGGDTANYGYTF.

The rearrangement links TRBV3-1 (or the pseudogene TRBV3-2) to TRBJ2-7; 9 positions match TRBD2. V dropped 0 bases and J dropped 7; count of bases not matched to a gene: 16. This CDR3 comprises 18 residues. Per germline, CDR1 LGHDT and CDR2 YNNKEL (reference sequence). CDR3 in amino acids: CASSQDLMGGTSSKEQYF. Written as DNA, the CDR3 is TGTGCCAGCAGCCAAGATTTAATGGGCGGGACTAGCTCTAAGGAGCAGTACTTC.

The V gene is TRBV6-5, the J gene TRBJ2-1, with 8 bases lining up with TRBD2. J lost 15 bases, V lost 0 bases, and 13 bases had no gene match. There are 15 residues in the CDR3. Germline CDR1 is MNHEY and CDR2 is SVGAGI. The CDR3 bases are TGTGCCAGCAGTTACTCGTCCTCCGGGACTAGAATTCGGTTCTTC. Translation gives CASSYSSSGTRIRFF.

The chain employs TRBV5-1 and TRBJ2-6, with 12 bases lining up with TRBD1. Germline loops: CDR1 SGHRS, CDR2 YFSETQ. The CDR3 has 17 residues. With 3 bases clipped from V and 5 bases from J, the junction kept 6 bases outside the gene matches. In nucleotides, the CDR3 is TGCGCCAGCAGCTCCGGGACAGGGGGCTCGCGGGCCAACGTCCTGACTTTC. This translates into CASSSGTGGSRANVLTF.

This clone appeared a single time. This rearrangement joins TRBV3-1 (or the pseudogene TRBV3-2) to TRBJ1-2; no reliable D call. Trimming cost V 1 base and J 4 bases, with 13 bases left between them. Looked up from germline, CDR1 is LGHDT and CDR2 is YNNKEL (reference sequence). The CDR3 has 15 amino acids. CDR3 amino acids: CASSQGPVPGYGYTF. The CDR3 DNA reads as TGTGCCAGCAGCCAAGGTCCAGTTCCTGGCTATGGCTACACCTTC.

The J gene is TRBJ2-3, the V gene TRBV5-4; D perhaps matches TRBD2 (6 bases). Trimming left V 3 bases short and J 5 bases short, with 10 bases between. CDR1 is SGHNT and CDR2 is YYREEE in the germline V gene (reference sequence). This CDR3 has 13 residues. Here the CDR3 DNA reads TGTGCCAGCAGCTCAGCGGGCAAAGATACGCAGTATTTT. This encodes CASSSAGKDTQYF.

Here the CDR3 reads CASSLGQGNKNIQYF. DNA of the CDR3: TGCGCCAGCAGCTTGGGGCAGGGGAACAAAAACATTCAGTACTTC. The V call is TRBV5-1, the J call TRBJ2-4; D is possibly TRBD1 (6 bases). Deletions cut 0 bases from V and 3 bases from J, with 10 bases between. This CDR3 spans 15 amino acids. Germline-derived CDR1 and CDR2 are SGHRS and YFSETQ.

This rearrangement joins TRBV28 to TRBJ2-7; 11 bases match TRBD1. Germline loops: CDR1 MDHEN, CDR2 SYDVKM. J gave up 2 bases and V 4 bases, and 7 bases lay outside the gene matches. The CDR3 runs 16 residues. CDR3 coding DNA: TGTGCCAGCAGTTCAACGCCGGGACAGGGGGCCTACGAGCAGTACTTC. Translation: CASSSTPGQGAYEQYF.